Below are 8 T cell receptor beta chains sequenced from a single sample in a study of T cells after yellow fever vaccination. TCRdb processed the 5' RACE reads anew with MiXCR; each CDR3 protein has one entry. In the table there are 200,000 to 250,000 distinct CDR3 sequences, less than 3.5% of which are singletons. Source: CD4+ T cells sorted from PBMCs, taken 10 days after the yellow fever booster vaccination. The receptors were sampled from a man in his late teens or twenties who received the YFV17D yellow fever vaccine.

This clonotype was seen many times. The rearrangement joins TRBV7-6 to TRBJ2-1, with TRBD1 as a possible D gene (5 bases). V shed 2 bases and J shed 15 bases, with 17 bases lying between them. CDR3 length equals 13 residues. The V gene's germline CDR1 is SGHVS and CDR2 FNYEAQ. This chain's CDR3 is CASSLQDARDRFF. In DNA form, the CDR3 reads TGTGCCAGCAGCTTACAGGACGCCAGGGATCGGTTCTTC.

V gene TRBV7-8 combines with J gene TRBJ1-4; D might be TRBD1 (6 bases). The germline V gene encodes CDR1 SGHVS and CDR2 FQNEAQ. V lost 8 bases to trimming and J lost 2 bases, with 15 bases between them. The CDR3 loop spans 15 amino acids. The CDR3 protein is CASGTVGATNEKLFF. The CDR3 DNA reads TGTGCCAGCGGTACGGTGGGGGCCACTAATGAAAAACTGTTTTTT.

The V and J genes are TRBV12-5 and TRBJ1-4; D possibly corresponds to TRBD1 (5 bases). V gave up 7 bases and J gave up 6 bases, with 27 bases separating them. Germline CDR1 reads LGHNT; CDR2 reads FRNRAP. This CDR3 spans 18 amino acids. The CDR3 reads CASAWVGTGPPFDEKLFF. CDR3 DNA sequence: TGTGCTAGTGCCTGGGTTGGGACGGGACCCCCTTTTGATGAAAAACTGTTTTTT.

This sequence joins TRBV6-1 and TRBJ2-6; TRBD1 might be the D (5 bases). V was cut by 7 bases and J by 0 bases, with 13 bases left in between. There are 16 residues in the CDR3. CDR1 MNHNS and CDR2 SASEGT come from the germline V gene. CDR3 DNA: TGTGCCAGCAAATCAGGGTGGGGCTCTGGGGCCAACGTCCTGACTTTC. It codes for CASKSGWGSGANVLTF.

This clonotype was seen at least ten times. The rearrangement uses TRBV12-3 or TRBV12-4 and TRBJ1-1; D gene ambiguous. CDR3 size: 13 residues. V was shortened by 6 bases and J by 1 base, with 9 bases between the two germline ends. For the CDR3, the DNA is TGTGCCAGCAGCTTTAGAGGGAACACTGAAGCTTTCTTT. It translates to CASSFRGNTEAFF.

This clonotype was counted ten times or more. This rearrangement joins TRBV7-2 to TRBJ2-3, with 8 bases aligning to TRBD2. Germline V gene lookup returns CDR1 SGHTA and CDR2 FQGNSA. The length of the CDR3 is 12 residues. V lost 6 bases, J lost 8 bases, and 4 bases stayed unmatched. The CDR3 loop is CASRRTSPTQYF. The DNA for the CDR3 is TGTGCCAGCAGAAGGACTAGCCCTACGCAGTATTTT. The full variable domain, rest sourced from reference TRBV7-2 and TRBJ2-3, is GAGVSQSPSNKVTEKGKDVELRCDPISGHTALYWYRQSLGQGLEFLIYFQGNSAPDKSGLPSDRFSAERTGGSVSTLTIQRTQQEDSAVYLCASRRTSPTQYFGPGTRLTVL.

The sample holds many counts of this clonotype. The rearrangement uses TRBV20-1 and TRBJ2-1; the D gene could be TRBD1 or TRBD2 (5 bases each). V was trimmed by 1 base and J by 5 bases, leaving 12 bases between them. The CDR3 is made up of 14 amino acids. The germline CDR1 and CDR2 sequences are DFQATT and SNEGSKA (reference sequence). The DNA for the CDR3 is TGCAGTGCTAGAGCTTGGGACCCCGACAATGAGCAGTTCTTC. Amino acid sequence: CSARAWDPDNEQFF.

The chain combines TRBV3-1 with TRBJ1-4, with 8 bases lining up with TRBD1. This CDR3 region has 14 residues. Germline trimming cut 5 bases from V and 5 bases from J; bases unmatched to any gene: 4. Germline assignment: CDR1 LGHDT and CDR2 YNNKEL (reference sequence). CDR3 nucleotides: TGTGCCAGCAGCAAGGACAGGGTGAATGAAAAACTGTTTTTT. Residues: CASSKDRVNEKLFF.